This T cell receptor (beta chain) was obtained from a study of blood T cell repertoires in COVID-19. Background on the study: Acute and convalescent COVID-19 samples came from the United States, Italy and Spain.

Authors' analysis steps: Reference gene primer amplification gave nucleated cell count estimates. Measured with immunoSEQ multiplex PCR; TCRdb has only the in-frame clones, and not every one. V and J calls plus clone size are reproduced from that table; the DNA served to infer D and trimming. The data show tens of thousands of clones, with 68% seen just once and about 9% held by the top ten. This CDR3 comprises 13 residues. Trimming stripped 7 bases from V and 3 bases from J, with 13 bases between. Germline-derived CDR1 and CDR2 are SGHRS and YFSETQ. The source of this sequence is a woman in her 70s with acute or convalescent COVID-19. The sample taken for sequencing was peripheral blood. The genes are TRBV5-1 and TRBJ1-1, with D possibly being TRBD1 (5 bases). In DNA form, the CDR3 reads TGCGCCAGCGGCAGGGATGATTACACTGAAGCTTTCTTT. Translated, it gives CASGRDDYTEAFF.